Listed below are T cell receptor beta chains from one sample, sequenced in a study of cytomegalovirus exposure and HLA in healthy donors. Assay used: immunoSEQ multiplex PCR; TCRdb lists only in-frame clones, some missing. The table shows roughly 200,000 clones, with roughly 85% occurring only once. Sequencing was done on a sample of PBMCs. These TCRs come from a woman aged 45-65 years in good health and CMV-seronegative. The CDR3 runs from the conserved cysteine through the conserved F or W. The order of the fields is J gene, D gene, CDR3 length, V gene, clone size, CDR3 protein, CDR3 DNA. D genes are given only for firm matches. A clone size is listed for some rows: how often the clone was seen (once, few, many), or a class if it is expanded.

TRBJ2-2 - 13 TRBV27 - CASSFGGTGELFF TGTGCCAGCAGTTTCGGTGGCACCGGGGAGCTGTTTTTT
TRBJ2-3 - 16 TRBV4-1 - CASSQDGGLSTDTQYF TGCGCCAGCAGCCAAGATGGGGGACTCAGCACAGATACGCAGTATTTT
TRBJ2-7 TRBD2 16 TRBV4-3 - CASSQTGTSGSYEQYF TGCGCCAGCAGCCAAACCGGGACTAGCGGATCCTACGAGCAGTACTTC
TRBJ2-3 - 14 TRBV25-1 - CASSPRRVTDTQYF TGTGCCAGCAGTCCCCGGAGGGTCACAGATACGCAGTATTTT
TRBJ2-2 - 14 TRBV5-1 - CASSFQGNTGELFF TGCGCCAGCAGCTTTCAGGGCAACACCGGGGAGCTGTTTTTT
TRBJ2-3 - 14 TRBV10-3 - CAISIQGFTDTQYF TGTGCCATCAGTATTCAGGGGTTCACAGATACGCAGTATTTT
TRBJ2-3 TRBD1 12 TRBV11-2 - CASSTRGQSQYF TGTGCCAGCAGCACGAGGGGGCAGTCGCAGTATTTT
TRBJ1-1 TRBD1 13 TRBV6-5 - CASSQTGTTEAFF TGTGCCAGCAGTCAGACAGGGACCACTGAAGCTTTCTTT
TRBJ2-7 TRBD2 15 TRBV4-2 - CASSHERLASYEQYF TGTGCCAGCAGCCACGAGAGACTAGCCAGCTACGAGCAGTACTTC
TRBJ1-1 - 17 TRBV18 - CASSPLIDRKMNTEAFF TGTGCCAGCTCACCGTTGATCGACAGGAAGATGAACACTGAAGCTTTCTTT
TRBJ2-2 TRBD1 17 TRBV7-9 - CASSFLSGQANTGELFF TGTGCCAGCAGCTTTCTATCTGGACAGGCGAACACCGGGGAGCTGTTTTTT
TRBJ2-7 TRBD2 13 TRBV5-6 - CAGSFLLAGEQYF TGTGCCGGCAGCTTCTTGTTAGCGGGGGAGCAGTACTTC
TRBJ1-6 - 13 TRBV15 - CATSRDAGSPLHF TGTGCCACCAGCAGAGATGCCGGTTCACCCCTCCACTTT
TRBJ1-4 - 14 TRBV28 - CASSFTGWGEKLFF TGTGCCAGCAGTTTTACAGGGTGGGGTGAAAAACTGTTTTTT
TRBJ2-5 - 15 TRBV4-2 - CASSQEILAEETQYF TGTGCCAGCAGCCAAGAGATTCTAGCCGAGGAGACCCAGTACTTC
TRBJ2-3 TRBD2 15 TRBV28 - CASSGLAGGTDTQYF TGTGCCAGCAGCGGACTAGCGGGAGGCACAGATACGCAGTATTTT
TRBJ2-5 TRBD2 14 TRBV6-5 - CASRRDSGEGGQYF TGTGCCAGCAGAAGGGATAGCGGGGAAGGGGGGCAGTACTTC
TRBJ1-5 - 13 TRBV5-1 - CASSFEGGQPQHF TGCGCCAGCAGCTTTGAGGGAGGCCAGCCCCAGCATTTT
TRBJ2-7 - 14 TRBV6-1 - CASSEIWTDYEQYF TGTGCCAGCAGTGAAATTTGGACAGATTACGAGCAGTACTTC
TRBJ2-7 - 14 TRBV2 - CASKIADSPYEQYF TGTGCCAGCAAAATCGCGGACAGCCCCTACGAGCAGTACTTC
TRBJ2-2 - 15 TRBV5-1 - CASRIWTTDTGELFF TGCGCCAGCAGGATCTGGACTACCGACACCGGGGAGCTGTTTTTT
TRBJ2-4 TRBD2 13 TRBV28 - CASSLLAENIQYF TGTGCCAGCAGTCTACTAGCGGAAAACATTCAGTACTTC
TRBJ2-7 - 15 TRBV6-1 once CASSEFAGVIYEQYF TGTGCCAGCAGTGAATTCGCAGGGGTTATATACGAGCAGTACTTC
TRBJ2-7 TRBD1 12 TRBV18 - CASSEGQLGIYF TGTGCCAGCTCAGAGGGACAGTTAGGTATATACTTC
TRBJ1-3 - 13 TRBV30 - CAWITGSGNTIYF TGTGCCTGGATTACAGGCTCTGGAAACACCATATATTTT
TRBJ2-1 - 15 TRBV11-2 - CASSYPPGSYNEQFF TGTGCCAGCAGCTACCCCCCGGGGAGTTACAATGAGCAGTTCTTC
TRBJ1-2 - 15 TRBV5-8 - CASSLVWFFNGGYTF TGTGCCAGCAGCTTGGTCTGGTTTTTCAACGGTGGCTACACCTTC
TRBJ1-6 - 16 TRBV6-5 - CASSYSWGAYNSPLHF TGTGCCAGCAGTTACTCGTGGGGAGCGTATAATTCACCCCTCCACTTT
TRBJ1-2 - 9 TRBV6-5 - CAEGDGYTF TGTGCCGAGGGGGATGGCTACACCTTC
TRBJ2-1 TRBD2 15 TRBV7-7 few CASSSLAGGLGEQFF TGTGCCAGCAGCTCACTAGCGGGGGGTCTTGGTGAGCAGTTCTTC
TRBJ2-7 TRBD1 13 TRBV11-3 - CASSPGQGYEQYF TGTGCCAGCAGCCCGGGACAGGGCTACGAGCAGTACTTC
TRBJ2-6 - 13 TRBV27 - CASRASGANVLTF TGTGCCAGCAGGGCATCAGGGGCCAACGTCCTGACTTTC
TRBJ1-2 TRBD1 14 TRBV28 - CASRNTGGDYGYTF TGTGCCAGCAGAAATACAGGGGGCGACTATGGCTACACCTTC
TRBJ2-2 - 16 TRBV6-4 - CASSDSSSEVTGELFF TGTGCCAGCAGTGACTCATCCAGCGAGGTCACCGGGGAGCTGTTTTTT
TRBJ2-5 - 14 TRBV18 - CASSPPDSKETQYF TGTGCCAGCTCACCACCCGACAGCAAAGAGACCCAGTACTTC
TRBJ2-3 TRBD1 15 TRBV28 - CASSLQGARADTQYF TGTGCCAGCAGTTTACAGGGGGCGCGGGCAGATACGCAGTATTTT
TRBJ2-3 TRBD2 16 TRBV2 few CASSRSSGRGVDTQYF TGTGCCAGCAGTCGGTCTAGCGGGAGAGGAGTAGATACGCAGTATTTT
TRBJ2-3 TRBD2 15 TRBV14 few CASSQGRGGTDTQYF TGTGCCAGCAGCCAAGGGCGGGGGGGCACAGATACGCAGTATTTT
TRBJ2-6 - 13 TRBV4-2 - CASRGAGANVLTF TGTGCCAGCAGGGGCGCTGGGGCCAACGTCCTGACTTTC
TRBJ1-5 - 14 TRBV28 - CASSLGQGGQPQHF TGTGCCAGCAGTTTAGGACAAGGGGGTCAGCCCCAGCATTTT
TRBJ2-3 - 14 TRBV7-9 - CASSLGQAGDTQYF TGTGCCAGCAGCTTAGGACAGGCGGGAGATACGCAGTATTTT
TRBJ2-7 - 13 TRBV6-6 - CASSPDLGDEQYF TGTGCCAGCAGTCCGGACCTAGGGGACGAGCAGTACTTC
TRBJ2-7 TRBD1 15 TRBV28 - CASTPDRGSRIEQYF TGTGCCAGCACTCCCGACAGGGGTAGTCGAATTGAGCAGTACTTC
TRBJ1-4 TRBD1 17 TRBV28 - CASSPPRYQGANEKLFF TGTGCCAGCAGTCCGCCCCGTTACCAGGGGGCTAATGAAAAACTGTTTTTT
TRBJ1-3 - 16 TRBV28 - CASSEGGYSSGNTIYF TGTGCCAGCAGTGAGGGAGGGTATTCTTCTGGAAACACCATATATTTT
TRBJ1-1 - 13 TRBV11-3 once CASSLMSRTEAFF TGTGCCAGCAGCTTAATGTCCCGTACTGAAGCTTTCTTT
TRBJ2-1 - 14 TRBV25-1 - CASSEMPKTHEQFF TGTGCCAGCAGTGAAATGCCTAAAACCCATGAGCAGTTCTTC
TRBJ2-3 TRBD2 16 TRBV30 - CAWSRTSGDQAGTQYF TGTGCCTGGAGTCGCACTAGCGGGGACCAGGCGGGTACGCAGTATTTT
TRBJ1-4 - 15 TRBV19 - CASSMLGQEFEKLFF TGTGCCAGTAGTATGCTCGGACAAGAGTTCGAAAAACTGTTTTTT
TRBJ2-7 TRBD2 17 TRBV18 - CAGSPRVVGTRANEQYF TGTGCCGGCTCACCACGGGTTGTAGGGACTAGGGCAAACGAGCAGTACTTC
TRBJ1-1 - 13 TRBV7-2 - CASSSQGNTEAFF TGTGCCAGCAGTTCGCAGGGGAACACTGAAGCTTTCTTT
TRBJ2-1 TRBD2 18 TRBV27 - CASSLGAGGILPYNEQFF TGTGCCAGCAGTTTAGGGGCGGGGGGAATATTGCCCTACAATGAGCAGTTCTTC